This T cell receptor beta chain is from a study of blood T cell repertoires in COVID-19. Study at large: The United States, Italy and Spain provided the acute and convalescent COVID-19 samples.

In the source study's methods: For nucleated cells, counts were estimated from reference gene primer amplification. Using immunoSEQ multiplex PCR, the repertoire was profiled, and TCRdb retains in-frame clones only, with some absent. The V and J calls and the clone size are those of that table, but D and trimming were determined from the DNA. This sample has about 120,000 clones, with around nine tenths found just once. V dropped 1 base and J dropped 0 bases, with 7 bases sitting between them. The CDR3 sequence is 15 residues long. Germline CDR1 SEHNR, CDR2 FQNEAQ (reference sequence). Seattle enrolled patients during active infection and tracked them longitudinally.

The TCR comes from a woman in her seventies with COVID-19, enrolled during active disease. The rearrangement links TRBV7-9 to TRBJ1-3; tentative D call: TRBD1 (5 bases). What was sequenced was peripheral blood. This chain's CDR3 is CASSLGQHSGNTIYF. CDR3 nucleotides: TGTGCCAGCAGCTTAGGACAGCACTCTGGAAACACCATATATTTT. Full variable domain (remainder filled in from reference TRBV7-9 and TRBJ1-3): DTGVSQNPRHKITKRGQNVTFRCDPISEHNRLYWYRQTLGQGPEFLTYFQNEAQLEKSRLLSDRFSAERPKGSFSTLEIQRTEQGDSAMYLCASSLGQHSGNTIYFGEGSWLTVV.